This is a list of T cell receptor beta chains from one sample in a study of blood T cell repertoires in COVID-19. Profiled with immunoSEQ multiplex PCR; TCRdb holds only in-frame clones, not every one. The table records a few hundred thousand clones, around 82% of them present only once. Sequenced input: peripheral blood. The receptor set was obtained from a person between 65 and 79 years old with COVID-19, enrolled during active disease. The CDR3 runs from the conserved cysteine through the conserved F or W. A D gene is named only where the DNA matches it firmly. Not every row has a clone size; where given, it reads once, few, many or a size class.

j_call d_call clone_size v_call cdr3_nt cdr3_aa
TRBJ2-3 TRBD2 . TRBV7-3 TGTGCCAGCAGCTCCCGCTCCGGACTAGCGGGAGACGTCACGCAGTATTTT CASSSRSGLAGDVTQYF
TRBJ2-6 . once TRBV5-1 TGCGCCAGCAGCCCCAAAAAACGGAGCGGGGCCAACGTCCTGACTTTC CASSPKKRSGANVLTF
TRBJ1-6 . . TRBV9 TGTGCCAGCAGCGCTTGGGGGGACGGCGGATATAATTCACCCCTCCACTTT CASSAWGDGGYNSPLHF
TRBJ2-1 TRBD1 . TRBV7-2 TGTGCCAGCAGCTTCCAGGACAGGGGTGGTAATGAGCAGTTCTTC CASSFQDRGGNEQFF
TRBJ2-5 . . TRBV6-7 TGTGCCAGCAGTTACCGCCCGACTAGTCCGCTCACGGAAGAGACCCAGTACTTC CASSYRPTSPLTEETQYF
TRBJ2-7 . . TRBV20-1 TGCAGTGCTAGTGAGGGCAGAACCTACGAGCAGTACTTC CSASEGRTYEQYF
TRBJ2-7 . . TRBV7-9 TGTGCCAGCAGCTTATTCGCGACAGGCAGCTCCTACGAGCAGTACTTC CASSLFATGSSYEQYF
TRBJ2-1 . . TRBV7-3 TGTGCCAGCAGCTTAAACCCCCAGCCCGAAGGGGCCTTTAATGAGCAGTTCTTC CASSLNPQPEGAFNEQFF
TRBJ1-2 TRBD1 . TRBV27 TGTGCCAGCAGTTTTAGGCAGGGGGCTAATGGCTACACCTTC CASSFRQGANGYTF
TRBJ1-2 TRBD1 . TRBV5-4 TGTGCCAGCAGCTTGGGGACAGGGAACTATGGCTACACCTTC CASSLGTGNYGYTF